This T cell receptor beta chain was retrieved from a study of technical replicates of blood from a few donors. The repertoire was sequenced with immunoSEQ multiplex PCR; TCRdb's copy has only in-frame clones and lacks some. The sample has almost 70,000 clones; over 75% are singletons. Sample: PBMCs. This clonotype was sampled from a human donor in good health. Some clones in this sample may be carry-over from other donors' samples.

CDR3 amino acids: CASSIYSGRAEQYF. The DNA of the CDR3 is TGTGCCAGCAGCATCTACAGCGGGAGGGCCGAGCAGTACTTC. The chain uses TRBV5-4 and TRBJ2-7; 10 positions match TRBD2. Germline trimming cut 4 bases from V and 6 bases from J; bases unmatched to any gene: 7. The CDR3 consists of 14 residues. Germline CDR1 is SGHNT and CDR2 is YYREEE (reference sequence).